These T cell receptor beta chains were read from a single sample in a study of cytomegalovirus exposure and HLA in healthy donors. Method: immunoSEQ multiplex PCR; TCRdb's copy keeps in-frame clones and lacks some. Altogether approximately 200,000 clones are present, about 85% being singletons, with the ten largest covering about 1.2%. Sequencing input: PBMCs. These receptors were taken from a human donor in good health. Each CDR3 is given with its conserved first and last residue.

>TRBJ1-2|TRBV10-1
CASNVSGWRNYGYTF
>TRBJ1-2|TRBV6-5
CASSGQGSYTF
>TRBJ2-1|TRBV10-2
CASSRGNEQFF
>TRBJ2-5|TRBV7-6
CASSLSGDRIRLAGVQETQYF
>TRBJ2-5|TRBV4-1
CASSQGRTGSLFRQETQYF
>TRBJ2-7|TRBV28
CASSRGSSGSYEQYF
>TRBJ2-5|TRBV15
CATSSTPGVQETQYF
>TRBJ1-3|TRBV7-9
CASSLVRFLSGNTIYF
>TRBJ2-1|TRBV28
CATGRQDSYNEQFF
>TRBJ1-2|TRBV6-6
CASSQANGIPYGYTF
>TRBJ1-2|TRBV29-1
CSVEGLARGAYGYTF
>TRBJ1-2|TRBV7-8
CASSLVSRGQVYGYTF
>TRBJ2-2|TRBV2
CASKDSTGELFF
>TRBJ2-7|TRBV4-1
CASSQDRRVRGTRYEQYF
>TRBJ1-1|TRBV4-1
CASSLIRDRAIPMNTEAFF
>TRBJ2-7|TRBV4-1
CASSQAPAGAGEQYF
>TRBJ2-2|TRBV7-7
CASSPMGGSNTGELFF
>TRBJ2-7|TRBV30
CAWSVTTHEQYF
>TRBJ2-1|TRBV5-1
CASRLDSYNEQFF
>TRBJ2-7|TRBV6-5
CASSSRDRGYEQYF
>TRBJ2-2|TRBV2
CASSGRVRSTGELFF
>TRBJ2-1|TRBV4-1
CASSRLGGQGAREQFF
>TRBJ1-5|TRBV7-7
CASSLSPPQHF
>TRBJ2-2|TRBV2
CASSERAGAGELFF
>TRBJ2-3|TRBV6-5
CASSFAWAIGTDTQYF
>TRBJ2-3|TRBV7-2
CASSLVVWASGSTDTQYF
>TRBJ2-7|TRBV6-6
CASSSGGSYEQYF
>TRBJ2-7|TRBV7-9
CASSPSGPATYEQYF
>TRBJ2-6|TRBV4-3
CASSQGRLAGSGANVLTF
>TRBJ2-7|TRBV4-1
CASSQPGQGPEQYF
>TRBJ1-5|TRBV4-1
CASSRQGLNQPQHF
>TRBJ2-7|TRBV2
CASRTGVAEQYF
>TRBJ2-3|TRBV7-9
CSSSLRQTDTQYF
>TRBJ2-3|TRBV9
CASSIGNPTDTQYF
>TRBJ1-1|TRBV5-1
CASSLKDGGEAFF
>TRBJ2-5|TRBV14
CASSQGGTGGETQYF
>TRBJ2-7|TRBV10-3
CAISERGSGRIEQYF
>TRBJ2-7|TRBV6-6
CASSFGTEQYF
>TRBJ1-2|TRBV6-7
CASSYSKMQAYGYTF
>TRBJ1-4|TRBV9
CASSPPGTAEKLFF
>TRBJ2-1|TRBV6-6
CASGTSSYNEQFF
>TRBJ2-4|TRBV12-5
CASGPRSGAGQVFYRAKNIQYF
>TRBJ2-7|TRBV5-1
CASSARTGEVEQYF
>TRBJ2-7|TRBV21-1
CASSKGPGAFHEQYF
>TRBJ2-3|TRBV28
CASSSSSGGTDTQYF
>TRBJ2-7|TRBV5-1
CASSLAFLAGGNEQYF
>TRBJ2-6|TRBV25-1
CASTPRGGSGANVLTF
>TRBJ2-5|TRBV7-9
CASSLEQLPETQYF
>TRBJ2-3|TRBV2
CASSASGGDTQYF
>TRBJ1-1|TRBV5-8
CASSLGTGGKAFF
>-|TRBV4-2
CASSQALASSYEQYF
>TRBJ2-7|TRBV6-1
CASSEVYRIIAYEQYF
>TRBJ2-1|TRBV18
CASSPPTGLRNEQFF